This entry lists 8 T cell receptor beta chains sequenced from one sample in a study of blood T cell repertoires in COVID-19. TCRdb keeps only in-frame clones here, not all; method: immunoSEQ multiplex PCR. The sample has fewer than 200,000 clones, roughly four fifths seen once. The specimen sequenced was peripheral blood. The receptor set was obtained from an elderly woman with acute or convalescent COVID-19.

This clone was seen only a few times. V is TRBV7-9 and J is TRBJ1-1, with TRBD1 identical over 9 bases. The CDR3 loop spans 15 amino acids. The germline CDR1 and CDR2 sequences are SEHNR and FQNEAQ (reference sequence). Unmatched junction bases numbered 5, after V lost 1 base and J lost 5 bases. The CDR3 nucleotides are TGTGCCAGCAGCTTAGTCGGGACAGGGCAGACTGAAGCTTTCTTT. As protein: CASSLVGTGQTEAFF.

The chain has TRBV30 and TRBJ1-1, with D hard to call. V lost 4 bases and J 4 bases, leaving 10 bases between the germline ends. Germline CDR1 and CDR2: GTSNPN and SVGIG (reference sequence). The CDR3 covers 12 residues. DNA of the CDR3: TGTGCCTGGACGGCGGTTACCACTGAAGCTTTCTTT. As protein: CAWTAVTTEAFF. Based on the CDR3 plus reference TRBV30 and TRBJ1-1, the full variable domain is SQTIHQWPATLVQPVGSPLSLECTVEGTSNPNLYWYRQAAGRGLQLLFYSVGIGQISSEVPQNLSASRPQDRQFILSSKKLLLSDSGFYLCAWTAVTTEAFFGQGTRLTVV.

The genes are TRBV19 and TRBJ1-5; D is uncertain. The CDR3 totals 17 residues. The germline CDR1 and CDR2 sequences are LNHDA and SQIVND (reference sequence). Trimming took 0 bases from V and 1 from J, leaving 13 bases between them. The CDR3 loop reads CASSIDLRVRSNQPQHF. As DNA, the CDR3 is TGTGCCAGTAGTATAGATCTCCGGGTCAGAAGCAATCAGCCCCAGCATTTT.

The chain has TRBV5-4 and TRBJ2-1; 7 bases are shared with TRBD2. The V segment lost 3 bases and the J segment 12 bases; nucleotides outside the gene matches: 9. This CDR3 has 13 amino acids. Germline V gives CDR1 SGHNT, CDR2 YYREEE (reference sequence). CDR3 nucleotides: TGTGCCAGCAGCTGGGACTACGACCTTGGGCAGTTCTTC. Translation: CASSWDYDLGQFF.

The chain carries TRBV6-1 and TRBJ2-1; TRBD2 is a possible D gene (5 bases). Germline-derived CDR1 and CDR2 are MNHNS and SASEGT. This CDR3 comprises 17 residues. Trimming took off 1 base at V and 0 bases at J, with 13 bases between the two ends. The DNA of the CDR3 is TGTGCCAGCAGTGAAGGTCGGGGAGCGGCCTCCTACAATGAGCAGTTCTTC. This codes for CASSEGRGAASYNEQFF.

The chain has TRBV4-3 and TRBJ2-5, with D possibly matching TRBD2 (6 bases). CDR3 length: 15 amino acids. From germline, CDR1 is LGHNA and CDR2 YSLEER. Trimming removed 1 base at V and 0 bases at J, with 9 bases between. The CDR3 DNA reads TGCGCCAGCAGCCAAGGTGGGGGGTACCAAGAGACCCAGTACTTC. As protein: CASSQGGGYQETQYF.

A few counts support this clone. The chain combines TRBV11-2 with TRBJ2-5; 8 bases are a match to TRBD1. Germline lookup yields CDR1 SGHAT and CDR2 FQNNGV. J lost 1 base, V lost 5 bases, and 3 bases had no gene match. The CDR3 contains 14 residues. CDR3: CASSAGQAQETQYF. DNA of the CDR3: TGTGCCAGCAGCGCGGGACAGGCCCAAGAGACCCAGTACTTC.

The CDR3 sequence: CASGRGSDTQYF. CDR3 nucleotide sequence: TGTGCCAGCGGGAGAGGTTCAGATACGCAGTATTTT. The V call is TRBV2, the J call TRBJ2-3, with a tentative D call TRBD2 (5 bases). The V end was cut by 8 bases, the J end by 4 bases, with 10 bases between. The CDR3 has 12 amino acids. CDR1 is SNHLY and CDR2 is FYNNEI in the germline V gene.